Described below is a single T cell receptor (beta chain) sequence and its context. Using immunoSEQ multiplex PCR, the repertoire was profiled, and TCRdb retains in-frame clones only, with some absent. The sample yields more than 80,000 clones, about 92% seen once. This sample is part of a study of blood T cell repertoires in COVID-19. Trimming pared 7 bases from V and 0 bases from J, leaving 22 bases between. The CDR3 is made up of 17 amino acids. This rearrangement joins TRBV23-1 to TRBJ2-7, with D tentatively TRBD1 (6 bases). TRBV23-1 is assigned to the ORF class and has an uncertain function. Sequencing input: peripheral blood. This TCR was recovered from a man between 18 and 35 years old with COVID-19, enrolled during active disease. In DNA form, the CDR3 reads TGCGCCAGCACCCACTCGCCCTGTCAGGGGATCTCCTACGAGCAGTACTTC. It specifies CASTHSPCQGISYEQYF.